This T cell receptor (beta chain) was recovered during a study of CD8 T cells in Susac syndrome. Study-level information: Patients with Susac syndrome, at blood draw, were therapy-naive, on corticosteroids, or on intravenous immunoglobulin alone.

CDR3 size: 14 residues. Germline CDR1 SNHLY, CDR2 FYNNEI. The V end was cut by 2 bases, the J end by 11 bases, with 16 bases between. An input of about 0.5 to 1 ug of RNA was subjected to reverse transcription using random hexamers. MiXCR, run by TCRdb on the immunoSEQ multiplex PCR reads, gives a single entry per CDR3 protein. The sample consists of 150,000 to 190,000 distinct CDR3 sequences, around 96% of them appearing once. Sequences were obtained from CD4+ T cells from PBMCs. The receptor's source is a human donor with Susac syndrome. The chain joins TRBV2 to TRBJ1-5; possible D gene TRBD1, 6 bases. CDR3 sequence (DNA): TGTGCCAGCAGTGAATCAGGGGTTATGACGGCCCAGCATTTT. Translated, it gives CASSESGVMTAQHF. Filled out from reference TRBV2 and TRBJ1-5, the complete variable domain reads EPEVTQTPSHQVTQMGQEVILRCVPISNHLYFYWYRQILGQKVEFLVSFYNNEISEKSEIFDDQFSVERPDGSNFTLKIRSTKLEDSAMYFCASSESGVMTAQHFGDGTRLSIL.